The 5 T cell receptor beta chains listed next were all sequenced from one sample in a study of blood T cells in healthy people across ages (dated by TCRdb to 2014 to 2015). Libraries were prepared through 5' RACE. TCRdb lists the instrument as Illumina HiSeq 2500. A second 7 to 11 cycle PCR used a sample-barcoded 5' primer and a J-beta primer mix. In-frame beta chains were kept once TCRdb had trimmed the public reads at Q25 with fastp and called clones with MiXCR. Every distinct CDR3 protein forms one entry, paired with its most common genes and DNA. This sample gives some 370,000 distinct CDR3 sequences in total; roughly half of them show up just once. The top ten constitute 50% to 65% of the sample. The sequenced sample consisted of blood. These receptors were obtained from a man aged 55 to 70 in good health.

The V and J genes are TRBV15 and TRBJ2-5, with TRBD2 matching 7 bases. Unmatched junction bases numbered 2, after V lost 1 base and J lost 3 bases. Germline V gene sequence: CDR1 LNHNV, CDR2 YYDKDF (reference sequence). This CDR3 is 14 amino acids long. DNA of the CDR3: TGTGCCACCAGCAGAGGGGGGGGAAAAGAGACCCAGTACTTC. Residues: CATSRGGGKETQYF.

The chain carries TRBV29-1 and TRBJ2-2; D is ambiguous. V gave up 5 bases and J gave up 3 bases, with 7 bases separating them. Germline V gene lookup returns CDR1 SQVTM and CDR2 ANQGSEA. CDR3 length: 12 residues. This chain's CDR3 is CSVYGHTGELFF. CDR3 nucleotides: TGCAGCGTTTACGGCCACACCGGGGAGCTGTTTTTT.

The CDR3 region has the DNA TGTGCCAGCAGCCGCGGGAGTGGGAACATTCAGTACTTC. Its protein is CASSRGSGNIQYF. The chain uses TRBV6-5 and TRBJ2-4; 7 bases are a match to TRBD2. CDR3 length: 13 amino acids. V lost 6 bases and J lost 7; bases outside the gene matches: 6. The germline CDR1 and CDR2 sequences are MNHEY and SVGAGI.

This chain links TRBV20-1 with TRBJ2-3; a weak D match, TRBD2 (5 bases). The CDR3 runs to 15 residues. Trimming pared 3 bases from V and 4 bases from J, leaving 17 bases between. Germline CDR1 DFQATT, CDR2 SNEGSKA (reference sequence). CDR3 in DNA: TGCAGTGCTAGTAATAGACCCGGAGGATCAGATACGCAGTATTTT. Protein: CSASNRPGGSDTQYF.

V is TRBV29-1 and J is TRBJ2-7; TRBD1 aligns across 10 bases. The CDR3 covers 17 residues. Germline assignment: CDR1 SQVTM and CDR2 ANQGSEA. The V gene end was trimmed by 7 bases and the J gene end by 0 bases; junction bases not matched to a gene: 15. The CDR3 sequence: CSAQKGQGTVSSYEQYF. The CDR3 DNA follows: TGCAGCGCGCAGAAGGGACAGGGGACAGTAAGCTCCTACGAGCAGTACTTC.